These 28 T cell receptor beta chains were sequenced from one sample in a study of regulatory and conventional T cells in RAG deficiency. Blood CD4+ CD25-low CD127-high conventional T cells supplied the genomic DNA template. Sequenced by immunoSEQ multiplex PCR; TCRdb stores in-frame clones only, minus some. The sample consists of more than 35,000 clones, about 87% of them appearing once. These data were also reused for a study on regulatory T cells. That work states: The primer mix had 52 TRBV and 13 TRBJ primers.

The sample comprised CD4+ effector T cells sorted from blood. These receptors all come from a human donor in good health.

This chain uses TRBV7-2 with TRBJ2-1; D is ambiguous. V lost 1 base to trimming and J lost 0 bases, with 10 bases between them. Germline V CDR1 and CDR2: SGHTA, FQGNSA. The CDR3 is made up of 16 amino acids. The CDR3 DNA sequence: TGTGCCAGCAGCTTAGAAACTACAAGCTCCTACAATGAGCAGTTCTTC. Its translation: CASSLETTSSYNEQFF.

This CDR3 is CASSDSGTWGQFF. As DNA, the CDR3 is TGTGCCAGCAGTGATAGCGGGACATGGGGGCAGTTCTTC. The V and J genes are TRBV6-4 and TRBJ2-1, with 8 positions matching TRBD2. The ends lost 3 bases at V and 12 bases at J; junction bases unmatched: 7. CDR3 length: 13 amino acids. CDR1 is MRHNA and CDR2 is SNTAGT in the germline V gene.

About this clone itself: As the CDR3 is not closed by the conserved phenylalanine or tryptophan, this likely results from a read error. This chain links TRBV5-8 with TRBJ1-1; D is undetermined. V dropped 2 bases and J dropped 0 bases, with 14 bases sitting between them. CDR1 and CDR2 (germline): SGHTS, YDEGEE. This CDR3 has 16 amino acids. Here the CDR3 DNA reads TGTGCCAGCAGCTTTCACCTTACCATAATGAACACTGAAGCTTTCCTT. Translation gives CASSFHLTIMNTEAFL.

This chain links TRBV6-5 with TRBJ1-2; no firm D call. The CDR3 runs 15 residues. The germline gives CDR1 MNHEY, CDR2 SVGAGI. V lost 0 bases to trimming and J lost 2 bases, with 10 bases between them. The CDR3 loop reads CASSYSVGVNYGYTF. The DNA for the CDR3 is TGTGCCAGCAGTTACTCCGTTGGGGTCAACTATGGCTACACCTTC.

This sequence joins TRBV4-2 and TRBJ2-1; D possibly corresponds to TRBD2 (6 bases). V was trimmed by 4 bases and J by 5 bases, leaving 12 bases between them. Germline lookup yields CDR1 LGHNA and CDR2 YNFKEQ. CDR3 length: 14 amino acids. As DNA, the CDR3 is TGTGCCAGCAGCCCGCTAGCGTCCAACAATGAGCAGTTCTTC. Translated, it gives CASSPLASNNEQFF.

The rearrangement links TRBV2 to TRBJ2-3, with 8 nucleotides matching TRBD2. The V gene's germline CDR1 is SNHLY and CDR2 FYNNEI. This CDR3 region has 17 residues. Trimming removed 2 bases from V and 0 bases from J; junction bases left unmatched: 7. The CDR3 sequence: CASSEPGGVGSTDTQYF. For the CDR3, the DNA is TGTGCCAGCAGTGAACCGGGAGGGGTTGGAAGCACAGATACGCAGTATTTT.

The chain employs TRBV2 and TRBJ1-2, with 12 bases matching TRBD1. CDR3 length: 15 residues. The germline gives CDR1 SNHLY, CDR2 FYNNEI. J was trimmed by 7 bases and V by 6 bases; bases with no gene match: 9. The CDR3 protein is CASSLRDRGRGGYTF. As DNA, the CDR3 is TGTGCCAGCAGCCTCCGGGACAGGGGGCGCGGTGGCTACACCTTC.

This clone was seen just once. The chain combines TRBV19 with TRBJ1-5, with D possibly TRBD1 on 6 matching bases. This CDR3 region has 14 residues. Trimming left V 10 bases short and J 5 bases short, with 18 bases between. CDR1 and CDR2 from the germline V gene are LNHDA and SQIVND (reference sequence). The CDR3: CATGGGQLHQPQHF. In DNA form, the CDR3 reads TGTGCCACCGGGGGGGGGCAGCTCCATCAGCCCCAGCATTTT.

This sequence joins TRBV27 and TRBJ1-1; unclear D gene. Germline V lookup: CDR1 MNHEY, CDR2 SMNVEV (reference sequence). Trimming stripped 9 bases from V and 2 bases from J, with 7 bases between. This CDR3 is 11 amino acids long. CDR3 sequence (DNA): TGTGCCAGTGCTCCTAACACTGAAGCTTTCTTT. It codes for CASAPNTEAFF.

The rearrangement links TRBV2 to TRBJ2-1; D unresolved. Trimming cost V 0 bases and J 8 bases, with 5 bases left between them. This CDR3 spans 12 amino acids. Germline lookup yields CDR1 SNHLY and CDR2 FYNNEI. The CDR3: CASSEAVYEQFF. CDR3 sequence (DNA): TGTGCCAGCAGTGAAGCAGTGTATGAGCAGTTCTTC.

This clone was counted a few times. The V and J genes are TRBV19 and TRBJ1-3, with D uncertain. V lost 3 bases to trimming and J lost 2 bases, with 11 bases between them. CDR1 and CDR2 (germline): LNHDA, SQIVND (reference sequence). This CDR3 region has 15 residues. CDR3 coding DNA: TGTGCCAGTAGTATCCCCGGCAGAACTGGAAACACCATATATTTT. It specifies CASSIPGRTGNTIYF.

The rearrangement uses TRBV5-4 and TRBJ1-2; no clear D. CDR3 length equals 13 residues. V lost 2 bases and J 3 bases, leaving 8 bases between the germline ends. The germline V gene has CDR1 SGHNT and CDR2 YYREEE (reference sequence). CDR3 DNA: TGTGCCAGCAGCTTAACTGGCGACTATGGCTACACCTTC. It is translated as CASSLTGDYGYTF.

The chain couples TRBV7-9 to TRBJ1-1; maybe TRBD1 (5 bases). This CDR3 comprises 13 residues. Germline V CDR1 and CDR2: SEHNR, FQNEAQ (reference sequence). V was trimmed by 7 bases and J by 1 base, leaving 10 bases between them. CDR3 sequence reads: CASKLTGNTEAFF. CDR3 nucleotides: TGTGCCAGCAAATTAACAGGGAACACTGAAGCTTTCTTT.

CDR3 nucleotides: TGTGCCAGCAGTAAGGACAGGTCCTACGAGCAGTACTTC. This translates into CASSKDRSYEQYF. This rearrangement joins TRBV2 to TRBJ2-7; 7 bases map to TRBD1. Germline loops: CDR1 SNHLY, CDR2 FYNNEI. Trimming took 5 bases from V and 1 from J; bases not matched to a gene: 2. The CDR3 totals 13 residues.

This chain's CDR3 is CASSLAGTSTYEQYF. The CDR3 nucleotides are TGTGCCAGCAGCTTGGCCGGGACTTCCACCTACGAGCAGTACTTC. V and J are TRBV5-4 and TRBJ2-7; TRBD2 is a possible D gene (6 bases). V was clipped by 0 bases and J by 2 bases, with 12 bases between them. The germline gives CDR1 SGHNT, CDR2 YYREEE (reference sequence). CDR3 length: 15 residues.

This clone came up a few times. The CDR3 DNA reads TGTGCCAGTAGTACCGGGGACACCTCAACTAATGAAAAACTGTTTTTT. It specifies CASSTGDTSTNEKLFF. V gene TRBV19 combines with J gene TRBJ1-4; D is perhaps TRBD1 (6 bases). The CDR3 totals 16 residues. Looked up from germline, CDR1 is LNHDA and CDR2 is SQIVND (reference sequence). V was clipped by 4 bases and J by 0 bases, with 12 bases between them. Full variable domain (missing parts from reference TRBV19 and TRBJ1-4): DGGITQSPKYLFRKEGQNVTLSCEQNLNHDAMYWYRQDPGQGLRLIYYSQIVNDFQKGDIAEGYSVSREKKESFPLTVTSAQKNPTAFYLCASSTGDTSTNEKLFFGSGTQLSVL.

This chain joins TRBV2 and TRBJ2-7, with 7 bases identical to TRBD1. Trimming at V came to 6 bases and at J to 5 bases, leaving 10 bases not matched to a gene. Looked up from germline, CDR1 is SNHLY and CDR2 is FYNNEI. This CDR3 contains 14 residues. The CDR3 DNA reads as TGTGCCAGCAGACGGAACAGGGGCGTCGACGAGCAGTACTTC. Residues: CASRRNRGVDEQYF.

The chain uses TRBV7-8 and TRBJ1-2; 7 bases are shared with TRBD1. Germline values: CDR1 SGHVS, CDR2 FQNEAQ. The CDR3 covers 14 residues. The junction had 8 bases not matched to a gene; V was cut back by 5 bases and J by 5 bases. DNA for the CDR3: TGTGCCAGCAGCCTCGGGGACAGCTTATATGGCTACACCTTC. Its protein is CASSLGDSLYGYTF.

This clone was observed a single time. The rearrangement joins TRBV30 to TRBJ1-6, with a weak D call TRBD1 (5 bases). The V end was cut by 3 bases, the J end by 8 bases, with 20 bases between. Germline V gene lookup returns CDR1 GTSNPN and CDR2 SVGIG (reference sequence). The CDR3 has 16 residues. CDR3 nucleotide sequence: TGTGCCTGGAGGGGAACAGGTTGGTCATTGGATTCACCCCTCCACTTT. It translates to CAWRGTGWSLDSPLHF.

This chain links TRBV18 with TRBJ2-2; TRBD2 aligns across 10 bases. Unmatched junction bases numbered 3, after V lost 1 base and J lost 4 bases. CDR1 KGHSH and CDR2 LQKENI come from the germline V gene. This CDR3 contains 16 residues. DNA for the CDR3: TGTGCCAGCTCACCACAATCTAGCGGGGGCACCGGGGAGCTGTTTTTT. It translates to CASSPQSSGGTGELFF.

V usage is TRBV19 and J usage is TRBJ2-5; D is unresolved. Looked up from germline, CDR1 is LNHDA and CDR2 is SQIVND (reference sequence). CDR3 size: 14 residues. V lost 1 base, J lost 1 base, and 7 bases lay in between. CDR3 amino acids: CASSIGGRQETQYF. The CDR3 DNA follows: TGTGCCAGTAGTATAGGTGGTCGCCAAGAGACCCAGTACTTC.

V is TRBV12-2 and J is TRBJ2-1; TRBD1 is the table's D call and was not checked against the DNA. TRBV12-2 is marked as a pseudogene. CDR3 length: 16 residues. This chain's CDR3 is CASRQGGQNSYNEQFF. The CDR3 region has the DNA TGTGCAAGTCGCCAGGGGGGACAGAATTCCTACAATGAGCAGTTCTTC.

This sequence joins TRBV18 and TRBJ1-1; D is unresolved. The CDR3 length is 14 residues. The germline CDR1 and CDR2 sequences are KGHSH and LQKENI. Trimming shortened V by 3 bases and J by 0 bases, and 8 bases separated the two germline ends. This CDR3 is CASSPSQLNTEAFF. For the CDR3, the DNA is TGTGCCAGCTCACCTTCACAGTTGAACACTGAAGCTTTCTTT. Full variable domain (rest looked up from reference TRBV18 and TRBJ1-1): NAGVMQNPRHLVRRRGQEARLRCSPMKGHSHVYWYRQLPEEGLKFMVYLQKENIIDESGMPKERFSAEFPKEGPSILRIQQVVRGDSAAYFCASSPSQLNTEAFFGQGTRLTVV.

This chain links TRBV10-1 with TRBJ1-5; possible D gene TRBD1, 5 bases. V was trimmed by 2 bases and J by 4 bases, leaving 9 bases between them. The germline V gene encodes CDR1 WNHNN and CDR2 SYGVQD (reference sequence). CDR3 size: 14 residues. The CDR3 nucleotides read TGCGCCAGCAGTGAGGGGGGAATAAATCAGCCCCAGCATTTT. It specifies CASSEGGINQPQHF.

CDR3 amino acids: CASGPGGGEEKLFF. Here the CDR3 DNA reads TGCGCCAGTGGTCCGGGAGGGGGAGAAGAAAAACTGTTTTTT. J is TRBJ1-4 and V is TRBV5-1; D is possibly TRBD1 (6 bases). CDR1 and CDR2 (germline): SGHRS, YFSETQ. This CDR3 has 14 residues. V lost 8 bases and J 8 bases, leaving 19 bases between the germline ends.

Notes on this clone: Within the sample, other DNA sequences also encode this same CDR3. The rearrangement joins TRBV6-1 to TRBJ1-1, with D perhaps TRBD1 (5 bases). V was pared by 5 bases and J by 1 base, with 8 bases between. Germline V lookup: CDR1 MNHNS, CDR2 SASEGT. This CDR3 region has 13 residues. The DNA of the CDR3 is TGTGCCAGCAGTTGGGGCCAGAACACTGAAGCTTTCTTT. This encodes CASSWGQNTEAFF.

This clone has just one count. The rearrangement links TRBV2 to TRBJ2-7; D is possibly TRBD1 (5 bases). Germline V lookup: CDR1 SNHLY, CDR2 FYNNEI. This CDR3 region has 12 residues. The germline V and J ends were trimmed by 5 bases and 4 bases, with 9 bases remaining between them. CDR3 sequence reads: CASSLDSYEQYF. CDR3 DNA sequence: TGTGCCAGCAGTTTAGACAGTTACGAGCAGTACTTC.

The CDR3 sequence: CASHVGNRGRQAFF. CDR3 coding DNA: TGTGCCAGTCACGTCGGAAACAGGGGGCGCCAAGCTTTCTTT. The V call is TRBV19, the J call TRBJ1-1, with TRBD1 matching over 9 bases. The CDR3 sequence is 14 residues long. Trimming removed 8 bases from V and 9 bases from J; junction bases left unmatched: 13. From germline, CDR1 is LNHDA and CDR2 SQIVND (reference sequence).